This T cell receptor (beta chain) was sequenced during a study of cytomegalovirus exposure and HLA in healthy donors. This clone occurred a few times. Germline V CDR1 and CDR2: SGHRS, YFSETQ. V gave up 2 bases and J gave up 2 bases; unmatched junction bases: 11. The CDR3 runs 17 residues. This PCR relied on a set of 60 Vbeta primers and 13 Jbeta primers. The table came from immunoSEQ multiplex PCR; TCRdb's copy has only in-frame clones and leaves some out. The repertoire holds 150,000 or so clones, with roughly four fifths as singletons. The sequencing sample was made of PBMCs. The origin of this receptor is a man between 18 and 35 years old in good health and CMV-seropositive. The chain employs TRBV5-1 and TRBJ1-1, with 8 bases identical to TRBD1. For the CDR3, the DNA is TGCGCCAGCAGCTTTTTCGGGACAGGAGCTATAAACACTGAAGCTTTCTTT. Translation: CASSFFGTGAINTEAFF.